These 3 T cell receptor beta chains came from one sample sequenced in a study of blood T cell repertoires in COVID-19. Libraries were prepared by immunoSEQ multiplex PCR; TCRdb keeps only in-frame clonotypes and omits some of them. The sample records about 300,000 clones, 85% being singletons. The specimen was PBMCs or T cells enriched from blood (not recorded which). The source is a woman under 40 who had been exposed to COVID-19.

This clone appeared many times. The chain has TRBV9 and TRBJ1-1, with 7 bases lining up with TRBD1. There are 14 residues in the CDR3. V lost 4 bases and J lost 5; bases outside the gene matches: 8. Germline V CDR1 and CDR2: SGDLS, YYNGEE. The DNA for the CDR3 is TGTGCCAGCAGCACCCGGGACAGAGCTACTGAAGCTTTCTTT. This codes for CASSTRDRATEAFF.

The chain links TRBV4-1 to TRBJ2-7; D unresolved. The CDR3 length is 15 residues. V shed 1 base and J shed 2 bases, with 12 bases lying between them. From germline, CDR1 is MGHRA and CDR2 YSYEKL. CDR3 residues: CASSQGADVAYEQYF. The CDR3, as DNA: TGCGCCAGCAGCCAAGGGGCTGACGTTGCCTACGAGCAGTACTTC.

In this sample, this clone turned up once. The chain has TRBV5-1 and TRBJ2-3, with 11 bases fitting TRBD2. Germline lookup yields CDR1 SGHRS and CDR2 YFSETQ. This CDR3 contains 15 residues. V trimming: 5 bases; J trimming: 3 bases; junction bases outside the gene matches: 5. The CDR3 region has the DNA TGCGCCAGCAGACTTAGCGGGGGGGCGACAGATACGCAGTATTTT. Residues: CASRLSGGATDTQYF.